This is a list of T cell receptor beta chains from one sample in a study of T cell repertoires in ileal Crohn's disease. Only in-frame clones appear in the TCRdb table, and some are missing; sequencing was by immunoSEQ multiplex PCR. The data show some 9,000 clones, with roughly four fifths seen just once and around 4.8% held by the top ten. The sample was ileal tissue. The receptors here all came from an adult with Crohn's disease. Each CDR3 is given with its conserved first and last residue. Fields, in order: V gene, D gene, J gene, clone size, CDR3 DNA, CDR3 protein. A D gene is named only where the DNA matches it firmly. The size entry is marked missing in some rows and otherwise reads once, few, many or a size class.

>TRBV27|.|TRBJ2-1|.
TGTGCCAGCAGTTTATGGCCAGGCGATGAGCAGTTCTTC
CASSLWPGDEQFF
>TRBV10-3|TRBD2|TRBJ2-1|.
TGTGCCATCAGTGAGACGGGGGGTGAGCAGTTCTTC
CAISETGGEQFF
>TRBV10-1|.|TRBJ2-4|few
TGCGCCAGCAGTGAGGAGGGAAAAGCCAAAAACATTCAGTACTTC
CASSEEGKAKNIQYF
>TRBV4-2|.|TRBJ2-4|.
TGTGCCAGCAGCCAAGATCGTCATATGGGGGGACCAAAAAACATTCAGTACTTC
CASSQDRHMGGPKNIQYF
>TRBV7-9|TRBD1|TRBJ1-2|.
TGTGCCAGCAGCCCGTGGGACAGGCCAGTCTATGGCTACACCTTC
CASSPWDRPVYGYTF
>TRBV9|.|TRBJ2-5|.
TGTGCCAGCAGCGGACCCAAGGGGGAGACCCAGTACTTC
CASSGPKGETQYF
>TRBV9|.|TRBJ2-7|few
TGTGCCAGCAGCGTAAGGGACTCCTCAGGGCAGTACTTC
CASSVRDSSGQYF
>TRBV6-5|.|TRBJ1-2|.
TGTGCCAGCAGTTACCTGAGGGTATCGGGGGGCTCTGGCTACACCTTC
CASSYLRVSGGSGYTF
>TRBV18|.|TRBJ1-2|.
TGTGCCAGCTCACCATCGGGGGAGCCGAGCGGCTACACCTTC
CASSPSGEPSGYTF
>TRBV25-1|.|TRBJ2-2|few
TGTGCCAGCAGTCCTCCGGGGAGGACCTACACCGGGGAGCTGTTTTTT
CASSPPGRTYTGELFF
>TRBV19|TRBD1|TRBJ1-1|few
TGTGCCAGTAGCCCGGGACAGGGCCCCACTGAAGCTTTCTTT
CASSPGQGPTEAFF
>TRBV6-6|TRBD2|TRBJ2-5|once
TGTGCCAGTCTCCTGGGACTAGCTGGAGAGACCCAGTACTTC
CASLLGLAGETQYF
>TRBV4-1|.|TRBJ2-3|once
TGCGCCAGCAGCCAAACGACAGACACAGATACGCAGTATTTT
CASSQTTDTDTQYF
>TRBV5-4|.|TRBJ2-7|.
TGTGCCAGCAGCTTGGAGGGGGGGGACTACGAGCAGTACTTC
CASSLEGGDYEQYF
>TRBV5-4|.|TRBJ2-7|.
TGTGCCAGCAGCCTTGGACAGTTCAGCTCCTACGAGCAGTACTTC
CASSLGQFSSYEQYF
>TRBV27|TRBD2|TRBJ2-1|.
TGTGCCAGCAGTTTATGGGGGGGGAAAGGTGTCAATGAGCAGTTCTTC
CASSLWGGKGVNEQFF
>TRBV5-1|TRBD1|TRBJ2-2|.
TGCGCCAGCAGCGCCACAGGGGGCCCGAACACCGGGGAGCTGTTTTTT
CASSATGGPNTGELFF
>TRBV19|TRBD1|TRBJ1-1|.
TGTGCCAGTAGTGCCGGACAGGGTCCCACTGAAGCTTTCTTT
CASSAGQGPTEAFF
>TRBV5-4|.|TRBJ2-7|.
TGTGCCAGCTCGACAGACCACGAGCAGTACTTC
CASSTDHEQYF
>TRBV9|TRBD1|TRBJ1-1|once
TGTGCCAGCAGCGTGGGGACAGGGTCTGAAGCTTTCTTT
CASSVGTGSEAFF
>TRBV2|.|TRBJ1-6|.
TGTGCCAGCAGTGGATTCACGGCACCCCTCCACTTT
CASSGFTAPLHF
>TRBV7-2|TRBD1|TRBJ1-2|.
TGTGCCAGCAGCTTATCGGGACAGGGGGTAACATTTGGCTACACCTTC
CASSLSGQGVTFGYTF
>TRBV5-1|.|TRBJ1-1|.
TGCGCCAGCAGCTCTCAGGGGAGCACTGAAGCTTTCTTT
CASSSQGSTEAFF
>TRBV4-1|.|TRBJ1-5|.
TGCGCCAGCAGCCAAGATCCACAGTTCAATCAGCCCCAGCATTTT
CASSQDPQFNQPQHF
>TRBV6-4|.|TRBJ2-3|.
TGTGCCAGCAGTGAGCGGGGCACAGATACGCAGTATTTT
CASSERGTDTQYF
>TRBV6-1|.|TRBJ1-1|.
TGTGCCAGCAGTACTCGGAACACTGAAGCTTTCTTT
CASSTRNTEAFF
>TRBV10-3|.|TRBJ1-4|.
TGTGCCATCAGTGAGTCTTTCGCAGGGGTCTCAGGAGAAAAACTGTTTTTT
CAISESFAGVSGEKLFF
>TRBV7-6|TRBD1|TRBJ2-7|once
TGTGCCAGCAGCTTAGCCCCCGGGACAGGGGGCCGGGAGCAGTACTTC
CASSLAPGTGGREQYF
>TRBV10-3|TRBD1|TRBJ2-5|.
TGTGCCATCAGTGAGTACGGGACAGCCCAAGAGACCCAGTACTTC
CAISEYGTAQETQYF
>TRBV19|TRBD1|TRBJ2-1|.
TGTGCCAGTAGTACTGACAGGGGGCTTCGCAATGAGCAGTTCTTC
CASSTDRGLRNEQFF
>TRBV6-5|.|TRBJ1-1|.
TGTGCCAGCAGTTACTCGGGAGGGGAAGCTTTCTTT
CASSYSGGEAFF
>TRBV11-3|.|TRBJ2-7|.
TGTGCCAGCAGCTTAGGGGGCGGCGAGCAGTACTTC
CASSLGGGEQYF
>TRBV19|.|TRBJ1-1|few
TGTGCCAGTAGTGTTACACAAAGAGGTGAAGCTTTCTTT
CASSVTQRGEAFF
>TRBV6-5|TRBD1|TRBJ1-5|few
TGTGCCAGCAGTGCGACCGGGACAGCCAATCAGCCCCAGCATTTT
CASSATGTANQPQHF
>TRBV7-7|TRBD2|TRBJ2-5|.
TGTGCCAGCAGCTTAAGCGGGGAGACCCAACAGTACTTC
CASSLSGETQQYF
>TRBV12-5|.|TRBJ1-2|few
TGTGCTAGTGGTTCGGCTGCGGCCGCTTCCTACACCTTC
CASGSAAAASYTF
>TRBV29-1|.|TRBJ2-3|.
TGCAGCGTTGCCGCTGGGGGGTATGGGACAGATACGCAGTATTTT
CSVAAGGYGTDTQYF
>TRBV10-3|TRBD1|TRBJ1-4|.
TGTGCCATCAGCGCTGACAGGGGCGCTTGGTCCGTAGGGGAAAAACTGTTTTTT
CAISADRGAWSVGEKLFF
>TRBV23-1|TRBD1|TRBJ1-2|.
TGCGCCAGCAACCACAGGGGGCGAAGAGACTATGGCTACACCTTC
CASNHRGRRDYGYTF
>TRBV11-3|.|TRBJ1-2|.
TGTGCCAGCAGCTCCTACTCTTTGTGGGACATATCGAACTATGGCTACACCTTC
CASSSYSLWDISNYGYTF